One and the same sample provided the 13 T cell receptor beta chains below, sequenced in a study of T cell responses to AZD1222 COVID-19 vaccine. Data came from immunoSEQ multiplex PCR; TCRdb stores just in-frame clones and leaves some out. The sample holds over 150,000 clones, roughly 90% seen once. The starting material was peripheral blood, obtained on day 0 of AZD1222 vaccination. Receptors originate from an adult in good health.

This clone was found a few times. The chain employs TRBV18 and TRBJ2-7; TRBD2 is a possible D gene (6 bases). Germline lookup yields CDR1 KGHSH and CDR2 LQKENI. Trimming pared 0 bases from V and 2 bases from J, leaving 11 bases between. The length of the CDR3 is 15 residues. The CDR3 DNA reads as TGTGCCAGCTCACCACCAGGGACTGAAACCTACGAGCAGTACTTC. Its translation: CASSPPGTETYEQYF.

In its sample, this clone was seen once. The J gene is TRBJ2-5, the V gene TRBV7-2; 8 bases agree with TRBD2. With 2 bases clipped from V and 2 bases from J, the junction kept 7 bases outside the gene matches. The V gene's germline CDR1 is SGHTA and CDR2 FQGNSA. The CDR3 runs to 16 residues. The CDR3 coding sequence is TGTGCCAGCAGCTTATCCCTCGCGGGGGGTCAAGAGACCCAGTACTTC. This translates into CASSLSLAGGQETQYF.

In its sample, this clone was seen a few times. The rearrangement links TRBV19 to TRBJ2-1; TRBD2 matches 9 bases. CDR1 LNHDA and CDR2 SQIVND come from the germline V gene (reference sequence). CDR3 length equals 17 residues. Trimming at V came to 4 bases and at J to 7 bases, leaving 14 bases not matched to a gene. The CDR3 DNA reads TGTGCCAGTAGTAGCATGGGCGGGGGGGCCCGAGAAAATGAGCAGTTCTTC. Protein product: CASSSMGGGARENEQFF.

This chain uses TRBV15 with TRBJ1-2; the match to TRBD1 covers 7 bases. The V gene end was trimmed by 0 bases and the J gene end by 7 bases; junction bases not matched to a gene: 11. The CDR3 spans 16 residues. Looked up from germline, CDR1 is LNHNV and CDR2 is YYDKDF (reference sequence). The CDR3 reads CATSRDGTDRAGGYTF. For the CDR3, the DNA is TGTGCCACCAGCAGAGATGGGACAGACAGGGCAGGTGGCTACACCTTC. Complete variable domain (other parts from reference TRBV15 and TRBJ1-2): DAMVIQNPRYQVTQFGKPVTLSCSQTLNHNVMYWYQQKSSQAPKLLFHYYDKDFNNEADTPDNFQSRRPNTSFCFLDIRSPGLGDTAMYLCATSRDGTDRAGGYTFGSGTRLTVV.

The gene calls are TRBV28 and TRBJ1-4; D gene ambiguous. The CDR3 is made up of 16 amino acids. Germline CDR1 reads MDHEN; CDR2 reads SYDVKM. V was trimmed by 6 bases and J by 7 bases, leaving 21 bases between them. The CDR3 region has the DNA TGTGCCAGCAGCCTTAACTCCGGGAGACCCTCTGAAAAACTGTTTTTT. This translates into CASSLNSGRPSEKLFF.

The V call is TRBV7-8, the J call TRBJ2-3, with D possibly being TRBD1 (5 bases). The CDR3 totals 17 residues. The germline V gene encodes CDR1 SGHVS and CDR2 FQNEAQ. Deletions cut 1 base from V and 0 bases from J, with 14 bases between. Written as DNA, the CDR3 is TGTGCCAGCAGCTTAGAAGGGGTTAGATCTAGCACAGATACGCAGTATTTT. Its translation: CASSLEGVRSSTDTQYF.

CDR3 protein: CASSLESSSITGELFF. Written as DNA, the CDR3 is TGTGCCAGCAGCTTAGAATCCTCATCTATTACCGGGGAGCTGTTTTTT. This chain uses TRBV7-2 with TRBJ2-2; D remains ambiguous. The CDR3 consists of 16 residues. V lost 1 base and J 5 bases, leaving 14 bases between the germline ends. In germline, CDR1 is SGHTA, CDR2 FQGNSA.

The chain carries TRBV19 and TRBJ1-4; D is possibly TRBD1 (5 bases). Germline CDR1 and CDR2: LNHDA and SQIVND (reference sequence). The CDR3 has 14 amino acids. With 5 bases removed from V and 8 bases from J, the gap between germline ends came to 15 bases. CDR3 loop: CASSPQSAGEKLFF. DNA of the CDR3: TGTGCCAGTAGTCCGCAGTCGGCAGGGGAAAAACTGTTTTTT.

The chain has TRBV9 and TRBJ2-1; TRBD2 agrees at 9 bases. This CDR3 region has 15 residues. CDR1 SGDLS and CDR2 YYNGEE come from the germline V gene. The junction had 4 bases not matched to a gene; V was cut back by 3 bases and J by 3 bases. The CDR3 DNA is TGTGCCAGCAGCGCTAGACTAGCGGTCTACAATGAGCAGTTCTTC. This sequence encodes CASSARLAVYNEQFF.

This chain uses TRBV5-6 with TRBJ2-3, with TRBD2 identical over 9 bases. Trimming at V came to 2 bases and at J to 1 base, leaving 5 bases not matched to a gene. The CDR3 covers 16 residues. CDR1 SGHDT and CDR2 YYEEEE come from the germline V gene. DNA of the CDR3: TGTGCCAGCAGCTTCCGGACTAGCGCGCGCACAGATACGCAGTATTTT. Protein: CASSFRTSARTDTQYF.

As regards this clone: One end of the junction is discordant with germline, which a read error may explain. The chain joins TRBV12-3 or TRBV12-4 to TRBJ2-1; tentatively, D is TRBD1 (6 bases). CDR3 length: 13 amino acids. The CDR3 sequence is CASRLDRYNEQFF. The CDR3 bases are TGTGCCAGCAGATTAGACAGGTACAATGAGCAGTTCTTC.

V is TRBV24-1 and J is TRBJ1-1; TRBD1 might be the D (5 bases). The CDR3 totals 14 residues. Germline-derived CDR1 and CDR2 are KGHDR and SFDVKD. Trimming removed 7 bases from V and 6 bases from J, with 17 bases in between. CDR3 sequence: CATSPPRGTSEAFF. CDR3 bases: TGTGCCACCAGCCCCCCGAGGGGAACCTCTGAAGCTTTCTTT.

J is TRBJ1-5 and V is TRBV2; 10 bases map to TRBD1. Trimming cost V 1 base and J 2 bases; bases outside gene matches: 5. The CDR3 totals 17 residues. The V gene's germline CDR1 is SNHLY and CDR2 FYNNEI. The CDR3 DNA follows: TGTGCCAGCAGTGAAGGACAGGGGGCGCGTGGCAATCAGCCCCAGCATTTT. Its translation is CASSEGQGARGNQPQHF.